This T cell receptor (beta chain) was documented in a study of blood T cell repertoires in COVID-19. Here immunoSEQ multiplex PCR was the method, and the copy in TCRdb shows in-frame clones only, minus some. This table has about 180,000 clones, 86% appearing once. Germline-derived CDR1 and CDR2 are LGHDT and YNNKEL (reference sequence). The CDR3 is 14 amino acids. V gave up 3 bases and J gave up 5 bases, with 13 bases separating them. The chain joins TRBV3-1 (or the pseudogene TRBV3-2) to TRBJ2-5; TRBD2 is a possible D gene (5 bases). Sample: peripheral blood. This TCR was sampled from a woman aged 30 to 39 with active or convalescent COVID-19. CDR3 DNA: TGTGCCAGCAGCCACTGGGGAGTTGTCGAGACCCAGTACTTC. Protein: CASSHWGVVETQYF.